This TCR beta chain appears in the sequencing data of a study of cytomegalovirus exposure and HLA in healthy donors. On the study more broadly: It was reported in a later analysis that the 90 to 150 validation repertoires used the same platform as the 500 to 700 first-cohort repertoires. Study-level points and caveats: Confirmation in vitro established that three CMV-associated chains were specific for CMV antigens.

With respect to this clone: Its cognate antigen is unknown.

Separation from the approximately 720-subject first cohort characterized the roughly 110-subject validation cohort, to which the donors belonged. V was pared by 5 bases and J by 9 bases, with 9 bases of the junction left unmatched. The CDR3 is 14 residues long. Germline CDR1 and CDR2: SGHTA and FQGNSA. TCRdb's copy holds only in-frame clones and misses some; the assay was immunoSEQ multiplex PCR. The sample yields fewer than 90,000 clones, roughly 95% seen once. This clonotype was obtained from a woman aged 18 to 35 in good health and CMV-seropositive. The source material was PBMCs. The chain is built from TRBV7-2 and TRBJ2-7; 11 positions agree with TRBD2. CDR3 nucleotide sequence: TGTGCCAGCAGCCTCGGGACTAGCGGCCCATCGCAGTACTTC. Translation gives CASSLGTSGPSQYF.